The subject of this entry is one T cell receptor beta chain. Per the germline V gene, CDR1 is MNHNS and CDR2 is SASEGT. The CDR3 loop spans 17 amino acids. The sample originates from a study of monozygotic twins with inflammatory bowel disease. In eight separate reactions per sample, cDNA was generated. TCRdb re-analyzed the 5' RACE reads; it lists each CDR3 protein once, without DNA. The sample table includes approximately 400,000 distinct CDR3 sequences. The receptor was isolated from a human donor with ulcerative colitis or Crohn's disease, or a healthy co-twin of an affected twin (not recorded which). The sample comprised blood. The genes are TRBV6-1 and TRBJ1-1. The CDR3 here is CASSEASAIPWNTEAFF.